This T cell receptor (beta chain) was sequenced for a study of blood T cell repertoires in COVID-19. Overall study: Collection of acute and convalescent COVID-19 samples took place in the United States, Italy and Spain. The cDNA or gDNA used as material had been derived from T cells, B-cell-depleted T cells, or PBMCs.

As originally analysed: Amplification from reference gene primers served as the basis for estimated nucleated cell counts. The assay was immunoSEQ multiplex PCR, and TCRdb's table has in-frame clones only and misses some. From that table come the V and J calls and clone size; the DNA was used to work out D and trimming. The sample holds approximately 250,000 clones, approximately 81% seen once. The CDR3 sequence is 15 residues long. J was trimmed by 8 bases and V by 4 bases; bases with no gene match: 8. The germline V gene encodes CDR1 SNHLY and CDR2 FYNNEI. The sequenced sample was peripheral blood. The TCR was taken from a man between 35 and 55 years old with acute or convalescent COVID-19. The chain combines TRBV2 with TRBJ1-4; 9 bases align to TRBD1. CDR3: CASSVPGTGTEKLFF. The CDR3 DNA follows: TGTGCCAGCAGTGTCCCCGGGACAGGGACCGAAAAACTGTTTTTT.